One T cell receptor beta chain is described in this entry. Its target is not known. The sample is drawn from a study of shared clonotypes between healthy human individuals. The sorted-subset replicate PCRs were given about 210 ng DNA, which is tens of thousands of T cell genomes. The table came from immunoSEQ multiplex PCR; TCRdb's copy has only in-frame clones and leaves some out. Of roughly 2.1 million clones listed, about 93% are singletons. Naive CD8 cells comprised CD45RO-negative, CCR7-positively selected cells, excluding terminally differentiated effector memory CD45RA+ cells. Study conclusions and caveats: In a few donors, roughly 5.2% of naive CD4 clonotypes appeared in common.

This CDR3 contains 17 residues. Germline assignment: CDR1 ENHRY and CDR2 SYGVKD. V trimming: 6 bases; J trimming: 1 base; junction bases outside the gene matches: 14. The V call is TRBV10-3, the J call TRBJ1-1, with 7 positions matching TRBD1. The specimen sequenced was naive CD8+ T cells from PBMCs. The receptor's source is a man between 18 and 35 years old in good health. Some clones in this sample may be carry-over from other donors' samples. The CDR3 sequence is CAIRTTGTEKPNTEAFF. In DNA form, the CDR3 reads TGTGCCATCAGAACAACCGGGACAGAGAAGCCGAACACTGAAGCTTTCTTT.